This T cell receptor (beta chain) stems from a study of T-cell reconstitution after alpha-beta-depleted transplantation in children. This clonotype appeared a few times. Its antigen is not known. Study outcomes and limitations: A year had passed since transplant, and T-cell counts and diversity by then came mostly from newly produced T cells. Some patients owed their high day-60 TCRbeta diversity to surviving recipient T cells and thymic progenitors.

As it was prepared, the TCRbeta library received unique molecular identifiers. TCRdb redid the calling of the PCR reads with MiXCR, one entry per CDR3 protein. The sample carries 500,000 or so distinct CDR3 sequences, roughly 10% recorded once. CDR3 length: 16 amino acids. The germline V gene encodes CDR1 MNHEY and CDR2 SMNVEV (reference sequence). V shed 5 bases, J shed 3 bases, and the junction held 11 bases outside the gene matches. The sequence was obtained from a female patient between 2 and 10 years old who had a stem cell transplant for aplastic anemia, so the T cells may come from the graft donor. The sample in question was PBMCs, mostly from graft donor cells, obtained 180 days after TCRalphabeta/CD19-depleted stem cell transplant. The chain recombines TRBV27 with TRBJ2-7; 9 bases map to TRBD1. The CDR3 protein is CASSPTGGHMVYEQYF. For the CDR3, the DNA is TGTGCCAGCAGTCCTACAGGGGGCCATATGGTCTACGAGCAGTACTTC.